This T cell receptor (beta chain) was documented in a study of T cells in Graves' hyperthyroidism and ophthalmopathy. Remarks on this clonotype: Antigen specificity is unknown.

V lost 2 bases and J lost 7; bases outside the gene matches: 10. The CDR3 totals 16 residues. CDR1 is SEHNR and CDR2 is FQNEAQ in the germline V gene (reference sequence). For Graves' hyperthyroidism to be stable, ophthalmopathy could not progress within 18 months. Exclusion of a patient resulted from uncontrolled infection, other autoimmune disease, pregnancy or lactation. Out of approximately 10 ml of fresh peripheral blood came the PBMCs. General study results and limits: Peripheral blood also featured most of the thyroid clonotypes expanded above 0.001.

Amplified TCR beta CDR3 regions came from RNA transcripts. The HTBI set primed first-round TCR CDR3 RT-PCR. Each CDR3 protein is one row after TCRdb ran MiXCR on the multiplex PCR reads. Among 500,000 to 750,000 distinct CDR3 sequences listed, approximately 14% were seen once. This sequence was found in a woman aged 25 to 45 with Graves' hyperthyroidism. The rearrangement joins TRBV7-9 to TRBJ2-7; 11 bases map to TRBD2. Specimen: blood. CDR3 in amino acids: CASSLLLAGGPGEQYF. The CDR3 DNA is TGTGCCAGCAGCTTACTTTTAGCGGGAGGGCCTGGTGAGCAGTACTTC.